This T cell receptor beta chain was profiled in a study of cytomegalovirus exposure and HLA in healthy donors. The CDR3 runs to 14 residues. The V gene lost 10 bases and the J gene lost 6 bases, with 19 bases spanning the gap. Germline CDR1 reads LNHDA; CDR2 reads SQIVND (reference sequence). With 60 Vbeta and 13 Jbeta primers, the PCR was carried out. Here immunoSEQ multiplex PCR was the method, and the copy in TCRdb shows in-frame clones only, minus some. The sample has about 170,000 clones; 65% to 85% are singletons. The chain combines TRBV19 with TRBJ1-5; D might be TRBD1 (6 bases). Sequencing input: PBMCs. The clonotype originates from a man aged 35 to 55 in good health and CMV-seropositive. The CDR3 protein is CATSVGGASQPQHF. CDR3 nucleotides: TGTGCCACTTCCGTTGGGGGGGCTAGTCAGCCCCAGCATTTT. The entire variable domain, with the rest obtained from reference TRBV19 and TRBJ1-5, is as follows: DGGITQSPKYLFRKEGQNVTLSCEQNLNHDAMYWYRQDPGQGLRLIYYSQIVNDFQKGDIAEGYSVSREKKESFPLTVTSAQKNPTAFYLCATSVGGASQPQHFGDGTRLSIL.